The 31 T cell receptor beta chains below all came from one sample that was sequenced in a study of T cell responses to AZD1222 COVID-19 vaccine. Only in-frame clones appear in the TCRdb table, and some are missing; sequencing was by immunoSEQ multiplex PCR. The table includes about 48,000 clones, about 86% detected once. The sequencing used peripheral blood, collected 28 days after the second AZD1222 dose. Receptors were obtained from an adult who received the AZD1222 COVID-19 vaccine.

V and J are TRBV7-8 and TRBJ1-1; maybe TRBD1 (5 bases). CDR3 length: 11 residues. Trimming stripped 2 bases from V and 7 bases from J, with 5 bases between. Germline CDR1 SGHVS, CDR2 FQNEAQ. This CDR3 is CASSLQGEAFF. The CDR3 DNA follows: TGTGCCAGCAGCTTACAGGGTGAAGCTTTCTTT. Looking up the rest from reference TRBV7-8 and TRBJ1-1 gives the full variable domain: GAGVSQSPRYKVAKRGQDVALRCDPISGHVSLFWYQQALGQGPEFLTYFQNEAQLDKSGLPSDRFFAERPEGSVSTLKIQRTQQEDSAVYLCASSLQGEAFFGQGTRLTVV.

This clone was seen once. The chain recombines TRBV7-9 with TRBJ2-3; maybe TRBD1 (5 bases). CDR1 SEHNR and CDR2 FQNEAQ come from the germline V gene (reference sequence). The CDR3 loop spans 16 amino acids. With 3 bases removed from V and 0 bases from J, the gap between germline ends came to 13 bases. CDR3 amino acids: CASSFYRSSSTDTQYF. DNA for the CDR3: TGTGCCAGCAGCTTTTACAGGTCGTCTAGCACAGATACGCAGTATTTT.

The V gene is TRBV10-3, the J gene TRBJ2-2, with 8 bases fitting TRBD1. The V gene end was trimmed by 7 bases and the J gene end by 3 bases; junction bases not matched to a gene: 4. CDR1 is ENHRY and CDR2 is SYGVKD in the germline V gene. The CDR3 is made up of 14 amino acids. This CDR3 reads CAINGQGDTGELFF. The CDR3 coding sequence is TGTGCCATCAACGGACAGGGCGACACCGGGGAGCTGTTTTTT.

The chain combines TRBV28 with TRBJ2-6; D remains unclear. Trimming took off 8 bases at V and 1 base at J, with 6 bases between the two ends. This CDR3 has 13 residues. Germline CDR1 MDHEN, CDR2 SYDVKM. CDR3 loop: CASQLSGANVLTF. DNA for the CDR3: TGTGCCAGCCAGCTATCTGGGGCCAACGTCCTGACTTTC.

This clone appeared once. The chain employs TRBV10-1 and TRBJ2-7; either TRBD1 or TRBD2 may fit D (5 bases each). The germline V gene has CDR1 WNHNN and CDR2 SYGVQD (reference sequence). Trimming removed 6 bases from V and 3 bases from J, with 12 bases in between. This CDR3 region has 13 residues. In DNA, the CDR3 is TGCGCCAGCAGCCTGGGGACCAGCTACGAGCAGTACTTC. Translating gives CASSLGTSYEQYF.

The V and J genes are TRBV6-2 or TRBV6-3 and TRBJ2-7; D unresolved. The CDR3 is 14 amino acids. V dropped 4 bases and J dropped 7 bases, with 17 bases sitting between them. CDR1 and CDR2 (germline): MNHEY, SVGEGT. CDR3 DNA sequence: TGTGCCAGCAGTTTGATGAACCTAGAGGTAGAGCAGTACTTC. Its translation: CASSLMNLEVEQYF.

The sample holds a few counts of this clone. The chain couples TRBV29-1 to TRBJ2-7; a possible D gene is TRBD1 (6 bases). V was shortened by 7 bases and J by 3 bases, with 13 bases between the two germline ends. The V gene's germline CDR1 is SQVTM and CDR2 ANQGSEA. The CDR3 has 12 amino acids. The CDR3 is CSADKGDYEQYF. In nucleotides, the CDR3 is TGCAGCGCGGACAAGGGGGACTACGAGCAGTACTTC.

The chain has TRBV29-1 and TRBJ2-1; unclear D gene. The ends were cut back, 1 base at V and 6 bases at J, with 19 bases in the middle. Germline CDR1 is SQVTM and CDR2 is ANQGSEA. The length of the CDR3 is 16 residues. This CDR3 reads CSVEGAEVSLFNEQFF. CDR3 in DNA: TGCAGCGTTGAAGGTGCCGAGGTATCCCTTTTCAATGAGCAGTTCTTC.

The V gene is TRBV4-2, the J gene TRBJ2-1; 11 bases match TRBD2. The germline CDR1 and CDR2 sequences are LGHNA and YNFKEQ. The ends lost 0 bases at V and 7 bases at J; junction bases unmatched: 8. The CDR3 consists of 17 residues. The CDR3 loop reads CASSQDISGRAGNEQFF. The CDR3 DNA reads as TGTGCCAGCAGCCAAGATATTAGCGGGAGGGCGGGGAATGAGCAGTTCTTC.

In DNA, the CDR3 is TGTGCCAGCAGCCAAGAGGTGGGGGTTCGCAATCAGCCCCAGCATTTT. This encodes CASSQEVGVRNQPQHF. The chain couples TRBV4-2 to TRBJ1-5; TRBD1 is a possible D gene (5 bases). Germline V lookup: CDR1 LGHNA, CDR2 YNFKEQ. V was clipped by 0 bases and J by 2 bases, with 11 bases between them. There are 16 residues in the CDR3.

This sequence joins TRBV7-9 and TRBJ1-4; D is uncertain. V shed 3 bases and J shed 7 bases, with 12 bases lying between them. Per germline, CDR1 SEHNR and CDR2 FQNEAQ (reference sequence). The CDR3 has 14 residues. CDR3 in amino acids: CASSLGGLGEKLFF. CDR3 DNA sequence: TGTGCCAGCAGCTTGGGCGGGTTAGGTGAAAAACTGTTTTTT.

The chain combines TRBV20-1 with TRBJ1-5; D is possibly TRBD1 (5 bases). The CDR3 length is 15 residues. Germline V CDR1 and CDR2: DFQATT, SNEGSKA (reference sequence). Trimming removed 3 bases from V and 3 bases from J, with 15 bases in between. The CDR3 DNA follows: TGCAGTGCTAGTCCGACAGTCCGTTTCAATCAGCCCCAGCATTTT. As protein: CSASPTVRFNQPQHF.

The CDR3 reads CASSEFTVQETQYF. The CDR3 DNA reads as TGTGCCAGCAGTGAGTTCACGGTCCAAGAGACCCAGTACTTC. The rearrangement joins TRBV2 to TRBJ2-5; D not resolved. The CDR3 is made up of 14 amino acids. CDR1 and CDR2 from the germline V gene are SNHLY and FYNNEI. Between the trimmed V and J ends, which lost 3 bases and 1 base, there was a span of 9 bases.

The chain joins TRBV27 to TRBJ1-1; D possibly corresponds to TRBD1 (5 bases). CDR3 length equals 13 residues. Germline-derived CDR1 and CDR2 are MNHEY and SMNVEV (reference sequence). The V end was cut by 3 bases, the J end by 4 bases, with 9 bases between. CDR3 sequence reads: CASSFGASTEAFF. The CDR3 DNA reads TGTGCCAGCAGTTTCGGGGCGAGCACTGAAGCTTTCTTT.

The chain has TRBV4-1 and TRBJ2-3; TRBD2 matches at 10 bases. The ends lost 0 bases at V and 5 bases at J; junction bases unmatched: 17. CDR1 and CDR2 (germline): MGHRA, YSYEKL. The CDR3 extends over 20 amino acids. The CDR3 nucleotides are TGCGCCAGCAGCCAAGATGTGGCTAGCGGGAGTTTTTTGGGGGGAGATACGCAGTATTTT. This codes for CASSQDVASGSFLGGDTQYF.

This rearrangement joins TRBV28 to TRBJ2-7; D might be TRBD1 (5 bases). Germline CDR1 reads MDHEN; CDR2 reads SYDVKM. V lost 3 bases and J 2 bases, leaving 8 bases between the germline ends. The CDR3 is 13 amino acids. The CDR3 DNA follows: TGTGCCAGCAGTTTGGCAGGGACCTACGAGCAGTACTTC. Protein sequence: CASSLAGTYEQYF.

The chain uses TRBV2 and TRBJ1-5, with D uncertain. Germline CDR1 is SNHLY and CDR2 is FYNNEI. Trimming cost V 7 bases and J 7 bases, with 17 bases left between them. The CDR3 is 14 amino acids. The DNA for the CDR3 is TGTGCCAGCACCCCTGCGGGGATTAAGCAGCCCCAGCATTTT. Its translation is CASTPAGIKQPQHF.

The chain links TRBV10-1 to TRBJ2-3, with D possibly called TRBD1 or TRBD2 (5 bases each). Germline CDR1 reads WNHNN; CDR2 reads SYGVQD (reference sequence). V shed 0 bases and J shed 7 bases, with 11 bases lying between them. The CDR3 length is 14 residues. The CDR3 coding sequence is TGCGCCAGCAGTGAGTCCGGGACCCTTTATACGCAGTATTTT. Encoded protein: CASSESGTLYTQYF.

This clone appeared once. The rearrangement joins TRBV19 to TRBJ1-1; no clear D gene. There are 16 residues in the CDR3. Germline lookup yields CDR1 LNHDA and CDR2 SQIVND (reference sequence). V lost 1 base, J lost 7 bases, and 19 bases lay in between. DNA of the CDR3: TGTGCCAGTAGTATAGTCGCCGTTCGCAGCGGGGTTGAAGCTTTCTTT. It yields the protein CASSIVAVRSGVEAFF.

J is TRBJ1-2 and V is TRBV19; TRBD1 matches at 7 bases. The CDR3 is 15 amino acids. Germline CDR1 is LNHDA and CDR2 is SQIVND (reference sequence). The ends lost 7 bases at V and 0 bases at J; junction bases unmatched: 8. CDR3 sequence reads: CASKTDGTANYGYTF. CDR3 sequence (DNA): TGTGCCAGTAAGACTGACGGGACAGCTAACTATGGCTACACCTTC.

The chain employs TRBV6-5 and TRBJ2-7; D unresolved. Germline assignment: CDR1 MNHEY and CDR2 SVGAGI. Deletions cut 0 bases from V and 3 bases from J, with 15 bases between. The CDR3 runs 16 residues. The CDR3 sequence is CASSYSIVKSNYEQYF. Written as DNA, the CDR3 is TGTGCCAGCAGTTACTCGATTGTAAAGAGTAACTACGAGCAGTACTTC.

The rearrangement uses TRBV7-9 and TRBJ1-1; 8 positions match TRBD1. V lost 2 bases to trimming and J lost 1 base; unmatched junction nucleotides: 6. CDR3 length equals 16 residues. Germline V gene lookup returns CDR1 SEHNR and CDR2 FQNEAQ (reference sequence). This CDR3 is CASSLSPDRENTEAFF. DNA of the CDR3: TGTGCCAGCAGCTTAAGTCCGGACAGGGAGAACACTGAAGCTTTCTTT.

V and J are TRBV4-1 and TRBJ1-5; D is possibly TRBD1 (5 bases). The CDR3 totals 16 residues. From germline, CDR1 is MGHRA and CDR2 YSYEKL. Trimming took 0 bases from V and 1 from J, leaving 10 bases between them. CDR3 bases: TGCGCCAGCAGCCAAGAAGCTGGGGGAAGCAATCAGCCCCAGCATTTT. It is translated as CASSQEAGGSNQPQHF.

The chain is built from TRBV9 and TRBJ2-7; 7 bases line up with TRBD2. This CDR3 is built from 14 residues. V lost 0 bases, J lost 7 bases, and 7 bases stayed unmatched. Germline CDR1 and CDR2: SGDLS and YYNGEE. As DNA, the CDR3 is TGTGCCAGCAGCGTAGATCGACTAGCAGGAGAGCAGTACTTC. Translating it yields CASSVDRLAGEQYF.

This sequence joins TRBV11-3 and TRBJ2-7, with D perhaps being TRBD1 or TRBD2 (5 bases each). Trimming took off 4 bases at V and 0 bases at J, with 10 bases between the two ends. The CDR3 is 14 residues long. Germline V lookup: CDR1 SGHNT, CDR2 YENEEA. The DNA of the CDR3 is TGTGCCAGCAGCTCCGGGACGGCCTCCTACGAGCAGTACTTC. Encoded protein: CASSSGTASYEQYF.

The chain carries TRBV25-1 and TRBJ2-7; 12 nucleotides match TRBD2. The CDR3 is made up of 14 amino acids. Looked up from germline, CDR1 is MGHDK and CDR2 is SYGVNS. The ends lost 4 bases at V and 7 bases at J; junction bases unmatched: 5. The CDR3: CASSGGTSGLEQYF. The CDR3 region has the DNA TGTGCCAGCAGTGGAGGGACTAGCGGGCTAGAGCAGTACTTC.

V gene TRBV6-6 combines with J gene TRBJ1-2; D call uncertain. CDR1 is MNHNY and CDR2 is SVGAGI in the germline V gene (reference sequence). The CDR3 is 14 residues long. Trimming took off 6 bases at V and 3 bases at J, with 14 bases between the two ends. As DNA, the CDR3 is TGTGCCAGCAGCCCTAAGTCGAGTTACTATGGCTACACCTTC. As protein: CASSPKSSYYGYTF.

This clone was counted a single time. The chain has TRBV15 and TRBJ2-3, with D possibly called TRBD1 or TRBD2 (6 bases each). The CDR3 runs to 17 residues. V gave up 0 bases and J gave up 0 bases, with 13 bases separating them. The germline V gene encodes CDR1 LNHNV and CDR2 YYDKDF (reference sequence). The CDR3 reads CATSRDGGTPSTDTQYF. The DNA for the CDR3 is TGTGCCACCAGCAGAGATGGGGGGACACCTAGCACAGATACGCAGTATTTT.

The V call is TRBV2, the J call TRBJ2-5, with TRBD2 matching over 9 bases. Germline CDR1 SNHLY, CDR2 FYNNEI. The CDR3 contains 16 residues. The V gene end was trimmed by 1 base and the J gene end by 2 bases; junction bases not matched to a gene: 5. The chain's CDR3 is CASSEGVAGDQETQYF. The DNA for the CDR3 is TGTGCCAGCAGTGAAGGGGTAGCGGGAGATCAAGAGACCCAGTACTTC.

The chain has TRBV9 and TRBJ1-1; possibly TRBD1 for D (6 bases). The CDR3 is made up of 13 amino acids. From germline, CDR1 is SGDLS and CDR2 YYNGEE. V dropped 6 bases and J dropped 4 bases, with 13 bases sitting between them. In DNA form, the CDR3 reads TGTGCCAGCACCGACAGGTGGGGCACTGAAGCTTTCTTT. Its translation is CASTDRWGTEAFF.

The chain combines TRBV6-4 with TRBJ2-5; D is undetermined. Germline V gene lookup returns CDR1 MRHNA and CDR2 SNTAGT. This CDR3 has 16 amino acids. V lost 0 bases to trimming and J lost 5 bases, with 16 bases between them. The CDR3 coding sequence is TGTGCCAGCAGTGACTCGTCTGTAGGCGTGGCGGAGACCCAGTACTTC. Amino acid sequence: CASSDSSVGVAETQYF.